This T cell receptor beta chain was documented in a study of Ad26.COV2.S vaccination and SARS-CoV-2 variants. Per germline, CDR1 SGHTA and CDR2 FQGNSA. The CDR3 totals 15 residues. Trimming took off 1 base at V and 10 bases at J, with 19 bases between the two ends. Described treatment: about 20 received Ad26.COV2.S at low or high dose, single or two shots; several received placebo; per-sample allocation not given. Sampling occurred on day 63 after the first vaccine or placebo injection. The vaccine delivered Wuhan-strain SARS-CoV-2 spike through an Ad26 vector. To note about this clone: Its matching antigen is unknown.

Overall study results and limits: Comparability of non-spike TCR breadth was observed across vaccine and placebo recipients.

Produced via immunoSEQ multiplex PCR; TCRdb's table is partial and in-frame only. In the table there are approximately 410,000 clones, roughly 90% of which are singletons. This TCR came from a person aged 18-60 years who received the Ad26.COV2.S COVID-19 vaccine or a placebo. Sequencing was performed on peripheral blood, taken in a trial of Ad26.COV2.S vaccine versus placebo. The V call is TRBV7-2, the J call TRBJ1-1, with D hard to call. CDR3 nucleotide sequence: TGTGCCAGCAGCTTAGGAGCAGGAGCGGGGTTAAGAGCTTTCTTT. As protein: CASSLGAGAGLRAFF.